The rows below give T cell receptor beta chains drawn from one sample of a study of control samples from healthy donors and cancer patients. Only in-frame clones appear in the TCRdb table, and some are missing; sequencing was by immunoSEQ multiplex PCR. The table has about 95,000 clones, roughly 90% seen once; the top ten hold around 0.9%. The sample comprised blood. All receptors come from a woman younger than 45 in good health. Both conserved end residues are part of each CDR3. The D gene is left open where the match is weak. Expanded clones get a size class; other rows say once, few or many, or leave the size out.

NA	NA	TRBV20-1	TRBJ1-2	CSASLTLYGYTF	TGCAGTGCTAGTCTAACCCTCTATGGCTACACCTTC
NA	NA	TRBV6-5	TRBJ1-4	CASSVQSTNEKLFF	TGTGCCAGCAGCGTACAGAGCACTAATGAAAAACTGTTTTTT
TRBD1	NA	TRBV6-4	TRBJ2-2	CASSDSGTGGSGELFF	TGTGCCAGCAGTGACTCCGGGACAGGGGGTTCCGGGGAGCTGTTTTTT
NA	NA	TRBV6-5	TRBJ1-2	CASIPGGTSAYGYTF	TGTGCCAGCATCCCCGGGGGCACATCGGCCTATGGCTACACCTTC
NA	NA	TRBV5-8	TRBJ1-5	CASSLYGGSGQPQHF	TGTGCCAGCAGCTTGTATGGGGGGTCGGGTCAGCCCCAGCATTTT
TRBD2	NA	TRBV3-1/TRBV3-2	TRBJ2-2	CASSQNRGGTGELFF	TGTGCCAGCAGCCAAAACCGGGGGGGAACCGGGGAGCTGTTTTTT
TRBD2	NA	TRBV6-5	TRBJ2-1	CASRWTSGGWNEQFF	TGTGCCAGCAGATGGACTAGCGGGGGTTGGAATGAGCAGTTCTTC
NA	NA	TRBV9	TRBJ1-2	CASSVDPGSYGYTF	TGTGCCAGCAGCGTAGACCCAGGATCCTATGGCTACACCTTC
TRBD1	NA	TRBV5-1	TRBJ1-1	CASSIGQVNTEAFF	TGCGCCAGCAGCATAGGACAGGTGAACACTGAAGCTTTCTTT
TRBD1	NA	TRBV6-5	TRBJ2-7	CASSRGQGAYEQYF	TGTGCCAGCAGTCGGGGACAGGGGGCCTACGAGCAGTACTTC
TRBD1	NA	TRBV30	TRBJ1-2	CAWSVEAGGTYGYTF	TGTGCCTGGAGTGTAGAGGCAGGGGGCACCTATGGCTACACCTTC
NA	NA	TRBV6-5	TRBJ2-5	CASWELRFQETQYF	TGTGCCAGCTGGGAGTTGAGGTTCCAAGAGACCCAGTACTTC
NA	NA	TRBV20-1	TRBJ1-4	CSASVQGSEKLFF	TGCAGTGCTAGTGTCCAGGGTAGCGAAAAACTGTTTTTT
NA	NA	TRBV11-2	TRBJ1-5	CASSLAPGVSNQPQHF	TGTGCCAGCAGCTTAGCGCCGGGGGTCAGCAATCAGCCCCAGCATTTT
TRBD2	NA	TRBV10-2	TRBJ2-2	CASKLAGETGELFF	TGCGCCAGCAAATTAGCGGGAGAAACCGGGGAGCTGTTTTTT
TRBD1	NA	TRBV19	TRBJ1-4	CASLRTGEVEKLFF	TGTGCCAGCCTACGGACAGGGGAGGTTGAAAAACTGTTTTTT
NA	few	TRBV28	TRBJ1-2	CASTTQGRGYGYTF	TGTGCCAGCACGACCCAAGGGCGAGGCTATGGCTACACCTTC
TRBD2	NA	TRBV20-1	TRBJ2-2	CSASGGGAGELFF	TGCAGTGCTAGTGGCGGGGGGGCCGGGGAGCTGTTTTTT
TRBD1	NA	TRBV4-1	TRBJ2-1	CASSQEQGWNEQFF	TGCGCCAGCAGCCAAGAACAGGGGTGGAATGAGCAGTTCTTC
NA	NA	TRBV12-5	TRBJ1-5	CASGLVTGVNQPQHF	TGTGCTAGTGGTTTGGTAACAGGAGTAAATCAGCCCCAGCATTTT
NA	NA	TRBV5-1	TRBJ2-7	CASSLEGHANYEQYF	TGCGCCAGCAGCTTGGAGGGACATGCTAACTACGAGCAGTACTTC
TRBD2	NA	TRBV7-2	TRBJ2-5	CASSPGTSGVQETQYF	TGTGCCAGCAGCCCCGGGACTAGCGGGGTACAAGAGACCCAGTACTTC
NA	NA	TRBV3-1/TRBV3-2	TRBJ2-1	CASSRGSNEQFF	TGTGCCAGCAGCCGAGGGTCGAATGAGCAGTTCTTC
NA	once	TRBV29-1	TRBJ1-2	CSVVRSANYGYTF	TGCAGCGTTGTGAGGTCAGCTAACTATGGCTACACCTTC
TRBD2	once	TRBV6-5	TRBJ2-2	CASRLAGGNTGELFF	TGTGCCAGCAGACTAGCGGGAGGCAACACCGGGGAGCTGTTTTTT
NA	NA	TRBV19	TRBJ2-1	CASSPNGRNEQFF	TGTGCCAGTAGCCCAAACGGTCGCAATGAGCAGTTCTTC
NA	few	TRBV18	TRBJ1-5	CASSPSTPNQPQHF	TGTGCCAGCTCACCAAGTACCCCCAATCAGCCCCAGCATTTT
TRBD1	NA	TRBV5-5	TRBJ1-5	CASSLGDREGNQPQHF	TGTGCCAGCAGCTTAGGGGACAGGGAAGGCAATCAGCCCCAGCATTTT
NA	NA	TRBV18	TRBJ2-1	CASSPSPSSYNEQFF	TGTGCCAGCTCACCGAGCCCTTCCTCCTACAATGAGCAGTTCTTC
TRBD1	once	TRBV6-5	TRBJ2-3	CASEDRSRSTDTQYF	TGTGCCAGCGAGGACAGGAGCCGAAGCACAGATACGCAGTATTTT
TRBD2	NA	TRBV5-6	TRBJ2-5	CASSHLAGETQYF	TGTGCCAGCAGCCACCTAGCGGGAGAGACCCAGTACTTC
NA	NA	TRBV3-1/TRBV3-2	TRBJ2-3	CASSRVEGDTQYF	TGTGCCAGCAGCCGGGTAGAGGGAGATACGCAGTATTTT
TRBD1	NA	TRBV7-3	TRBJ2-7	CASSSGQGTYEQYF	TGTGCCAGCAGCTCAGGACAGGGGACCTACGAGCAGTACTTC
TRBD2	NA	TRBV9	TRBJ2-7	CASSAGSGITSYEQYF	TGTGCCAGCAGCGCCGGTAGCGGGATAACCTCCTACGAGCAGTACTTC
TRBD1	NA	TRBV5-1	TRBJ1-1	CASSLPGQGAGGAFF	TGCGCCAGCAGCTTGCCGGGACAGGGGGCTGGAGGAGCTTTCTTT
TRBD1	once	TRBV7-9	TRBJ2-7	CASSQTTGTGSHEQYF	TGTGCCAGCAGCCAAACCACCGGGACAGGGTCGCACGAGCAGTACTTC
NA	NA	TRBV7-9	TRBJ2-7	CASSWGIASSSYEQYF	TGTGCCAGCAGCTGGGGAATAGCGTCGAGCTCCTACGAGCAGTACTTC
NA	NA	TRBV7-9	TRBJ2-7	CASSLAGSSYEQYF	TGTGCCAGCAGCTTAGCGGGAAGCTCCTACGAGCAGTACTTC
NA	NA	TRBV7-3	TRBJ1-4	CASSFLGKDEKLFF	TGTGCCAGCAGCTTTTTGGGGAAGGATGAAAAACTGTTTTTT
NA	NA	TRBV3-1/TRBV3-2	TRBJ1-3	CASSQPLRTGNTIYF	TGTGCCAGCAGCCAGCCCCTCCGAACTGGAAACACCATATATTTT
NA	NA	TRBV5-1	TRBJ1-2	CASSSSTGYSNYGYTF	TGCGCCAGCAGCAGCTCTACGGGGTACTCTAACTATGGCTACACCTTC
TRBD1	NA	TRBV18	TRBJ1-4	CASSPSGTGGEKLFF	TGTGCCAGCTCACCATCCGGGACAGGTGGTGAAAAACTGTTTTTT
NA	NA	TRBV14	TRBJ1-2	CASSHPVLGGYTF	TGTGCCAGCAGCCACCCGGTACTCGGAGGCTACACCTTC
NA	NA	TRBV29-1	TRBJ2-1	CSVELSGLNEQFF	TGCAGCGTTGAATTATCGGGGTTGAATGAGCAGTTCTTC
NA	few	TRBV30	TRBJ2-3	CAWKLVTDTQYF	TGTGCCTGGAAGCTGGTCACAGATACGCAGTATTTT
NA	once	TRBV7-3	TRBJ1-4	CASSLSEKLFF	TGTGCCAGCAGCTTAAGTGAAAAACTGTTTTTT
TRBD2	NA	TRBV30	TRBJ2-2	CAWTSGRVGNTGELFF	TGTGCCTGGACTAGCGGGAGGGTTGGGAACACCGGGGAGCTGTTTTTT
TRBD1	NA	TRBV6-6	TRBJ1-2	CASRTNTGTGPYGYTF	TGTGCCAGCAGGACAAACACCGGGACAGGGCCTTATGGCTACACCTTC
TRBD2	once	TRBV6-5	TRBJ2-1	CASSPRMGTRNFF	TGTGCCAGCAGCCCACGGATGGGGACTAGAAACTTCTTC
TRBD2	NA	TRBV6-1	TRBJ2-3	CASSEEGRATDTQYF	TGTGCCAGCAGTGAGGAGGGGAGGGCCACAGATACGCAGTATTTT
NA	NA	TRBV3-1/TRBV3-2	TRBJ1-5	CASSQDLQSGQPQHF	TGTGCCAGCAGCCAAGATCTCCAGTCAGGTCAGCCCCAGCATTTT
NA	NA	TRBV21-1	TRBJ1-3	CASRERPGNTIYF	TGTGCCAGCAGGGAACGCCCTGGAAACACCATATATTTT
NA	NA	TRBV19	TRBJ2-7	CASSIATGYEQYF	TGTGCCAGTAGTATTGCGACAGGATACGAGCAGTACTTC